This TCR beta chain was sequenced for a study of shared clonotypes between healthy human individuals. Study-wide background: Every donor yielded three CD4 naive, three CD4 memory, two CD8 naive and one CD8 memory plate. Broader study findings: It was observed that 4% to 6% of naive CD4 clonotypes were shared across several donors.

CD8 cells classed as naive were CD45RO-negative and positively selected for CCR7, excluding terminally differentiated effector memory CD45RA+ cells. Note on this clone: The antigen is unknown.

The run depth of the assay was deep. Replicate PCRs from sorted subsets contained around 190 ng DNA, which is around 29,000 T cell genomes. Sequencing was performed with immunoSEQ multiplex PCR; in TCRdb, only in-frame clones are kept and a portion is missing. The sample includes about 600,000 clones, about 95% of them seen just once. The receptor was derived from a woman in her 30s in good health. Material for sequencing was naive CD8+ T cells sorted from blood.

CDR3 region: CASSLGTGGVYGYTF. In DNA, the CDR3 is TGTGCCAGCAGTTTAGGGACAGGGGGCGTCTATGGCTACACCTTC. The V and J genes are TRBV27 and TRBJ1-2, with 12 bases aligning to TRBD1. V trimming: 2 bases; J trimming: 4 bases; junction bases outside the gene matches: 2. This CDR3 spans 15 amino acids. Per germline, CDR1 MNHEY and CDR2 SMNVEV (reference sequence).